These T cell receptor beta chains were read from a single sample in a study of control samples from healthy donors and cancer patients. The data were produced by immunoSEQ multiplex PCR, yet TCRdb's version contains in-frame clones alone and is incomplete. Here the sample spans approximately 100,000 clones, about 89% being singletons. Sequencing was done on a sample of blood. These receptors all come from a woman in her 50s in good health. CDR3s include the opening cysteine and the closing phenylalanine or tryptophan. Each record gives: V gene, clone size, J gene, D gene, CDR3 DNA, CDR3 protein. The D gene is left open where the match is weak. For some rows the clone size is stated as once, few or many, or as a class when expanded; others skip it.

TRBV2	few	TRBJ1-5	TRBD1	TGTGCCAGCAGTGGCGGACAGGGAAAAATTCAGCCCCAGCATTTT	CASSGGQGKIQPQHF
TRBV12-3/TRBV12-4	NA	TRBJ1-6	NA	TGTGCCAGCAGTCCACAGGGCTCATGGCCCCTCCACTTT	CASSPQGSWPLHF
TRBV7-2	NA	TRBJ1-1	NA	TGTGCCAGCAGCCCCCAGATAATGAACACTGAAGCTTTCTTT	CASSPQIMNTEAFF
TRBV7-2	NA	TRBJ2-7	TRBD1	TGTGCCAGCAGCCTATGGACAGGTGCTAAATACGAGCAGTACTTC	CASSLWTGAKYEQYF
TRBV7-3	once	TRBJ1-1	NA	TGTGCCAGCAGCCTGACGGGGGGGGGCGCGAACACTGAAGCTTTCTTT	CASSLTGGGANTEAFF
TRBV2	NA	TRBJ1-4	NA	TGTGCCAGCGATCGGGATGGGCAGACTAATGAAAAACTGTTTTTT	CASDRDGQTNEKLFF
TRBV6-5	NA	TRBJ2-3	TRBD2	TGTGCCAGCAGGGGTAGCGGGGGGGCCTTAAATACGCAGTATTTT	CASRGSGGALNTQYF
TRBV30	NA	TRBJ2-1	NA	TGTGCCTGGAGTGTACTGAATGAGCAGTTCTTC	CAWSVLNEQFF
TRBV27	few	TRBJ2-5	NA	TGTGCCAGCAGTTTTAAAAGGGGCAGGGAGGAGACCCAGTACTTC	CASSFKRGREETQYF
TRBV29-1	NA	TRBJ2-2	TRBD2	TGCAGCGTTGTCTTAGCGGGGGGTTCCGGGGAGCTGTTTTTT	CSVVLAGGSGELFF
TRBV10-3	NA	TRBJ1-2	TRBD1	TGTGCCATCAGTGACAGGGGGAACTATGGCTACACCTTC	CAISDRGNYGYTF
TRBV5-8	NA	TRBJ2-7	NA	TGTGCCAGCAGCTTGGGACAGGACTACGAGCAGTACTTC	CASSLGQDYEQYF
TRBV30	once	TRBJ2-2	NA	TGTGCCTGGAGTGAGGGGAGCGACACCGGGGAGCTGTTTTTT	CAWSEGSDTGELFF
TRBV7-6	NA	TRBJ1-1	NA	TGTGCCAGCAGCCCCTTTGTAACCAGGAACACTGAAGCTTTCTTT	CASSPFVTRNTEAFF
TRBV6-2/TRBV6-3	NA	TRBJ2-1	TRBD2	TGTGCCAGCAGTTACTCGCCGGTAGCGGGCCTCTACAATGAGCAGTTCTTC	CASSYSPVAGLYNEQFF
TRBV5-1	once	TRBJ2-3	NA	TGCGCCAGCAGCCTAGACGTATCAACTAGCACAGATACGCAGTATTTT	CASSLDVSTSTDTQYF
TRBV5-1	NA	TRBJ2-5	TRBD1	TGCGCCAGCAGCTTGGGACAGGGCCAAGAGACCCAGTACTTC	CASSLGQGQETQYF
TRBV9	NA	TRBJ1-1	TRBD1	TGTGCCAGCAGCGTAGGACAGGGTGTGGGGTGGAACACTGAAGCTTTCTTT	CASSVGQGVGWNTEAFF
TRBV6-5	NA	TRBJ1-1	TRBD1	TGTGCCAGCAGTTACACCGGGACAGGGGAATGGGAAGCTTTCTTT	CASSYTGTGEWEAFF
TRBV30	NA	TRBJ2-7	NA	TGTGCCTGGACCGCCGGGGCCCCTCTGAGGGGCGAGCAGTACTTC	CAWTAGAPLRGEQYF
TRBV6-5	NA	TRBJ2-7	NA	TGTGCCAGCAGTTACGGGCGACAGGTGAACGAGCAGTACTTC	CASSYGRQVNEQYF
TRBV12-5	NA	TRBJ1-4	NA	TGTGCTAGTGGTTTGGTGCTCACGGACTTGGCTGGTGAAAAACTGTTTTTT	CASGLVLTDLAGEKLFF
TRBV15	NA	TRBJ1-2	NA	TGTGCCACCAGCCCCGGAGGCTATGGCTACACCTTC	CATSPGGYGYTF
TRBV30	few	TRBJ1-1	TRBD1	TGTGCCTGGAGTAGACAGGGGAACACTGAAGCTTTCTTT	CAWSRQGNTEAFF
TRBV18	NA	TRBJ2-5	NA	TGTGCCAGCTCACCACAGGGGCAGGGTGTAGAGACCCAGTACTTC	CASSPQGQGVETQYF
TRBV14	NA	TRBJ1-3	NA	TGTGCCAGCAGCCAAGATCAGAATTGGAAAGGGACTGGAAACACCATATATTTT	CASSQDQNWKGTGNTIYF
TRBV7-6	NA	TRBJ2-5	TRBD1	TGTGCCAGCAGCTGGCTTGACAGGGTTCAAGAGACCCAGTACTTC	CASSWLDRVQETQYF
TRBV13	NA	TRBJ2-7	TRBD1	TGTGCCAGCAGAGCCTCGACAGGGGGCACTTCGCAGCAGTACTTC	CASRASTGGTSQQYF
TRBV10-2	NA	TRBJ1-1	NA	TGCGCCAGCAGTGAGCCTAAGGGCATGAACACTGAAGCTTTCTTT	CASSEPKGMNTEAFF
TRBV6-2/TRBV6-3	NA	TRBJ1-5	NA	TGTGCCAGCAGTACTAGGGGTAGCAATCAGCCCCAGCATTTT	CASSTRGSNQPQHF
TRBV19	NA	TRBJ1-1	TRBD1	TGTGCCAGTAGTATGACAGGGAGCTCGAACGAAGCTTTCTTT	CASSMTGSSNEAFF
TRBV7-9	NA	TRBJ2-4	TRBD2	TGTGCCAGCAGCTTACTTGGCGGGAGAGCCAAAAACATTCAGTACTTC	CASSLLGGRAKNIQYF
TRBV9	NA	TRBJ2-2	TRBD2	TGTGCCAGCAGCGTAGGTCTCCGGGGGGGGAACACCGGGGAGCTGTTTTTT	CASSVGLRGGNTGELFF
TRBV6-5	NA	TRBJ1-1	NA	TGTGCCAGCAGTTACAGGGGTTACATTGAAGCTTTCTTT	CASSYRGYIEAFF
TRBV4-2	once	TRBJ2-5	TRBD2	TGTGCCAGCAGCCCGTGGCAACTAGCGGGGGGGCAAGAGACCCAGTACTTC	CASSPWQLAGGQETQYF
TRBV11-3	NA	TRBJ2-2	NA	TGTGCCAGCAGCTTAAGTGGGGCGGGGGAGCTGTTTTTT	CASSLSGAGELFF
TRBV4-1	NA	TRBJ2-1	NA	TGCGCCAGCAGCACACAACCAACTAGCAATGAGCAGTTCTTC	CASSTQPTSNEQFF
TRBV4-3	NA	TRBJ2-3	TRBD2	TGCGCCAGCAGCCAAGATCGCGGGACTAGTCGTACTCTCCCAGATACGCAGTATTTT	CASSQDRGTSRTLPDTQYF
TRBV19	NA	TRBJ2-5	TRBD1	TGTGCCAGTAGGGTGACAGGGCGGGAGACCCAGTACTTC	CASRVTGRETQYF
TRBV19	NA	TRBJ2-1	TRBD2	TGTGCCAGTAGTATACAGGCGGGGGGAAGGTATGAGCAGTTCTTC	CASSIQAGGRYEQFF
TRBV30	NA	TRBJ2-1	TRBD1	TGTGCCTGGAGCAGGACAGGGACTTACAATGAGCAGTTCTTC	CAWSRTGTYNEQFF
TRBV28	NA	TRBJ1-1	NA	TGTGCCAGCAAAGGAATAGGGGGGGATAAAGCTTTCTTT	CASKGIGGDKAFF
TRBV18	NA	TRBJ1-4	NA	TGTGCCAGCTCACCACCGCACCAGGGTCCAACTAATGAAAAACTGTTTTTT	CASSPPHQGPTNEKLFF
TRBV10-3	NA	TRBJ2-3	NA	TGTGCCATCAGTGAGCCTGGTGGCACAGATACGCAGTATTTT	CAISEPGGTDTQYF
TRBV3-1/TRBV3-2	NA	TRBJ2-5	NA	TGTGCCAGCAGCCAAGTGGGGTGGGTAAGGACCCAGTACTTC	CASSQVGWVRTQYF
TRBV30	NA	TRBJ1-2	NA	TGTGCCTGGACCTGGACAGTCGGAGGCTACACCTTC	CAWTWTVGGYTF
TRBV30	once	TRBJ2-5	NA	TGTGCCTGGAGTACGATAGCCGGGGCAGAGACCCAGTACTTC	CAWSTIAGAETQYF
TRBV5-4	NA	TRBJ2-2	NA	TGTGCCAGCACCGCCGGAACAGGGACCGGGGAGCTGTTTTTT	CASTAGTGTGELFF